Below, 29 T cell receptor beta chains from the same sample are listed, as sequenced in a study of T cells after yellow fever vaccination. TCRdb redid the calling of the 5' RACE reads with MiXCR, one entry per CDR3 protein. The data hold around 320,000 distinct CDR3 sequences, with 3.5% to 4.5% observed a single time. The sample consisted of PBMCs, taken 15 days after the yellow fever booster vaccination. The receptors shown here come from a man younger than 35 who received the YFV17D yellow fever vaccine.

This clonotype was observed a few times. The chain combines TRBV10-3 with TRBJ1-5; TRBD1 agrees at 8 bases. V lost 5 bases to trimming and J lost 6 bases; unmatched junction nucleotides: 3. Germline values: CDR1 ENHRY, CDR2 SYGVKD. The CDR3 loop spans 13 amino acids. The CDR3 sequence: CAISQGAVQPQHF. DNA for the CDR3: TGTGCCATCAGTCAGGGGGCGGTTCAGCCCCAGCATTTT.

This clonotype was seen repeatedly, ten times or more. The CDR3 loop is CASSQIWRGDYEQYV. CDR3 coding DNA: TGCGCCAGCAGCCAGATATGGCGGGGGGACTACGAGCAGTACGTC. V usage is TRBV4-1 and J usage is TRBJ2-7, with 8 bases aligning to TRBD2. This CDR3 is built from 15 residues. V gave up 3 bases and J gave up 3 bases; unmatched junction bases: 7. Looked up from germline, CDR1 is MGHRA and CDR2 is YSYEKL.

Only a few counts were recorded for this clonotype. The gene calls are TRBV12-3 or TRBV12-4 and TRBJ1-5; unclear D gene. The CDR3 covers 13 residues. Trimming left V 2 bases short and J 5 bases short, with 7 bases between. The CDR3 coding sequence is TGTGCCAGCAGTTTAAACGAGCATCAGCCCCAGCATTTT. Translated, it gives CASSLNEHQPQHF.

This clonotype was detected a few times. V and J are TRBV20-1 and TRBJ1-1; TRBD1 matches at 8 bases. CDR3 length: 13 residues. V lost 5 bases and J lost 1; bases outside the gene matches: 3. Germline V gene lookup returns CDR1 DFQATT and CDR2 SNEGSKA (reference sequence). The CDR3 sequence is CSAPDRGNTEAFF. The CDR3 region has the DNA TGCAGTGCTCCCGACAGGGGGAACACTGAAGCTTTCTTT.

This clonotype was detected only a few times. The J gene is TRBJ2-1, the V gene TRBV6-5, with D tentatively TRBD1 or TRBD2 (5 bases each). Germline V gives CDR1 MNHEY, CDR2 SVGAGI. Trimming removed 4 bases at V and 3 bases at J, with 10 bases between. CDR3 length equals 14 residues. CDR3 in DNA: TGTGCCAGCAGTTGGGGGTTTCTCTACAATGAGCAGTTCTTC. As protein: CASSWGFLYNEQFF.

In its sample, this clonotype was seen a few times. The V gene is TRBV5-1, the J gene TRBJ2-1; the match to TRBD2 covers 11 bases. Germline V gene data show CDR1 as SGHRS and CDR2 as YFSETQ. CDR3 length: 16 amino acids. The J segment lost 5 bases and the V segment lost 0 bases, leaving 4 bases of the junction unmatched. Here the CDR3 DNA reads TGCGCCAGCAGCTTGGCCCGACTAGCGGGGAACAATGAGCAGTTCTTC. This codes for CASSLARLAGNNEQFF.

The sample holds a few counts of this clonotype. V usage is TRBV2 and J usage is TRBJ1-2; 7 nucleotides align to TRBD1. Germline V lookup: CDR1 SNHLY, CDR2 FYNNEI. The CDR3 sequence is 14 residues long. V trimming: 0 bases; J trimming: 4 bases; junction bases outside the gene matches: 2. The CDR3 nucleotides are TGTGCCAGCAGTGAAGCCCAGGGGGGCTATGGCTACACCTTC. As protein: CASSEAQGGYGYTF.

J is TRBJ1-3 and V is TRBV12-3 or TRBV12-4; D might be TRBD1 (5 bases). Trimming stripped 3 bases from V and 0 bases from J, with 15 bases between. The CDR3 has 17 residues. The CDR3 sequence is CASSFSPGQVSGNTIYF. CDR3 DNA sequence: TGTGCCAGCAGTTTTTCCCCGGGGCAAGTCTCTGGAAACACCATATATTTT.

This clonotype was seen at least ten times. One end of the junction does not line up with germline, which may come from a read error. V and J are TRBV12-3 or TRBV12-4 and TRBJ2-3, with D perhaps matching TRBD2 (6 bases). The CDR3 covers 11 residues. CDR3: CASSPPPGLSF. CDR3 nucleotide sequence: TGTGCCAGCAGTCCTCCCCCGGGACTCAGTTTT.

V is TRBV11-1 and J is TRBJ2-7; D is unresolved. There are 14 residues in the CDR3. Germline V lookup: CDR1 SGHAT, CDR2 FQDESV (reference sequence). Trimming pared 5 bases from V and 6 bases from J, leaving 17 bases between. CDR3 in amino acids: CASSAPAGVVEQYF. The DNA for the CDR3 is TGTGCCAGCAGCGCACCAGCTGGGGTCGTCGAGCAGTACTTC.

This rearrangement joins TRBV4-3 to TRBJ2-3, with D hard to call. Trimming pared 4 bases from V and 5 bases from J, leaving 10 bases between. Germline assignment: CDR1 LGHNA and CDR2 YSLEER. The CDR3 spans 13 residues. The CDR3: CASSLQRGDTQYF. The CDR3 DNA reads as TGCGCCAGCAGCCTACAGCGAGGAGATACGCAGTATTTT.

The sample holds many counts of this clonotype. CDR3 sequence (DNA): TGCAGCGTTGAACTCCGGGGACAGGAGAAAGAGACCCAGTACTTC. It encodes CSVELRGQEKETQYF. This chain uses TRBV29-1 with TRBJ2-5; 8 nucleotides line up with TRBD1. The germline gives CDR1 SQVTM, CDR2 ANQGSEA. The CDR3 covers 15 residues. Trimming at V came to 2 bases and at J to 3 bases, leaving 8 bases not matched to a gene.

The chain recombines TRBV12-5 with TRBJ2-7; D possibly matches TRBD1 or TRBD2 (5 bases each). The CDR3 extends over 14 amino acids. Germline V gene data show CDR1 as LGHNT and CDR2 as FRNRAP. Trimming removed 7 bases at V and 3 bases at J, with 16 bases between. CDR3 coding DNA: TGTGCTAGTGATAGCCCGGGACGGATCTACGAGCAGTACTTC. Its translation is CASDSPGRIYEQYF.

The chain employs TRBV11-2 and TRBJ2-3; no clear D gene. CDR3 length equals 14 residues. Germline lookup yields CDR1 SGHAT and CDR2 FQNNGV. Trimming shortened V by 4 bases and J by 0 bases, and 8 bases separated the two germline ends. The CDR3 sequence is CASSSPASTDTQYF. The CDR3 DNA sequence: TGTGCCAGCAGCTCACCAGCAAGCACAGATACGCAGTATTTT.

This chain connects TRBV24-1 to TRBJ1-2; D call uncertain. The V gene lost 6 bases and the J gene lost 2 bases, with 6 bases spanning the gap. Germline V gene data show CDR1 as KGHDR and CDR2 as SFDVKD. The CDR3 extends over 12 amino acids. CDR3 sequence: CATSYSNYGYTF. CDR3 DNA sequence: TGTGCCACCAGTTACAGCAACTATGGCTACACCTTC.

This clonotype showed up many times. This rearrangement joins TRBV12-5 to TRBJ1-1, with 9 bases aligning to TRBD1. Per germline, CDR1 LGHNT and CDR2 FRNRAP. There are 14 residues in the CDR3. V shed 1 base and J 5 bases; nucleotides not matched to a gene: 2. The CDR3 DNA reads as TGTGCTAGTGGTTTGGGGACAGGGGTTACTGAAGCTTTCTTT. It translates to CASGLGTGVTEAFF.

This clonotype has a handful of counts. V usage is TRBV18 and J usage is TRBJ1-1, with unresolved D. CDR1 is KGHSH and CDR2 is LQKENI in the germline V gene. The V gene lost 2 bases and the J gene lost 3 bases, with 1 base spanning the gap. The CDR3 runs to 11 residues. CDR3 DNA: TGTGCCAGCTCACCAGACACTGAAGCTTTCTTT. This translates into CASSPDTEAFF.

This clonotype was detected many times. The J gene is TRBJ1-2, the V gene TRBV5-1; D is unclear. The CDR3 covers 14 residues. Germline V gives CDR1 SGHRS, CDR2 YFSETQ. Trimming shortened V by 0 bases and J by 4 bases, and 10 bases separated the two germline ends. Written as DNA, the CDR3 is TGCGCCAGCAGCTTGGTCGGCCAGTCCTATGGCTACACCTTC. The encoded protein is CASSLVGQSYGYTF.

This clonotype was observed at least ten times. The V gene is TRBV6-6, the J gene TRBJ1-1; TRBD1 agrees at 8 bases. The CDR3 is 13 residues long. V shed 5 bases, J shed 4 bases, and the junction held 3 bases outside the gene matches. The germline V gene encodes CDR1 MNHNY and CDR2 SVGAGI (reference sequence). In DNA, the CDR3 is TGTGCCAGCAGTCGACAGGGGACCACTGAAGCTTTCTTT. The encoded protein is CASSRQGTTEAFF.

Ten or more counts support this clonotype. The CDR3 DNA reads as TGTGCCAGCAGCCAAGATGCGACACCCTATGGCTACACCTTC. It yields the protein CASSQDATPYGYTF. The genes are TRBV4-2 and TRBJ1-2; D not certain. CDR1 LGHNA and CDR2 YNFKEQ come from the germline V gene. The CDR3 contains 14 residues. Deletions cut 0 bases from V and 4 bases from J, with 9 bases between.

Ten or more counts support this clonotype. The rearrangement links TRBV11-2 to TRBJ2-1, with D maybe TRBD2 (6 bases). Germline-derived CDR1 and CDR2 are SGHAT and FQNNGV. The CDR3 contains 14 residues. Trimming pared 0 bases from V and 6 bases from J, leaving 9 bases between. For the CDR3, the DNA is TGTGCCAGCAGCTTAGACCCCGGGAGCAATGAGCAGTTCTTC. The encoded protein is CASSLDPGSNEQFF.

The chain employs TRBV7-2 and TRBJ1-1, with 9 bases matching TRBD1. The V gene end was trimmed by 5 bases and the J gene end by 0 bases; junction bases not matched to a gene: 10. In germline, CDR1 is SGHTA, CDR2 FQGNSA. There are 17 residues in the CDR3. CDR3 in amino acids: CASSAYRGRGMNTEAFF. In nucleotides, the CDR3 is TGTGCCAGCAGCGCCTACAGGGGGCGCGGGATGAACACTGAAGCTTTCTTT.

In its sample, this clonotype was seen many times. The chain combines TRBV6-2 or TRBV6-3 with TRBJ1-5; the match to TRBD1 covers 7 bases. V gave up 5 bases and J gave up 7 bases; unmatched junction bases: 2. This CDR3 is 12 amino acids long. The germline V gene encodes CDR1 MNHEY and CDR2 SVGEGT. This chain's CDR3 is CASSEQGQPQHF. CDR3 bases: TGTGCCAGCAGTGAACAGGGGCAGCCCCAGCATTTT.

Ten or more counts support this clonotype. This chain links TRBV10-2 with TRBJ1-1; TRBD1 is a possible D gene (5 bases). Germline V gives CDR1 WSHSY, CDR2 SAAADI. Trimming left V 11 bases short and J 4 bases short, with 11 bases between. The CDR3 is 11 residues long. CDR3 coding DNA: TGCGCCGCAGGGAGAGGCACTGAAGCTTTCTTT. As protein: CAAGRGTEAFF.

The sample holds many counts of this clonotype. The chain uses TRBV7-3 and TRBJ2-2, with D unclear. Germline-derived CDR1 and CDR2 are SGHTA and FQGTGA. The CDR3 covers 13 residues. V was trimmed by 2 bases and J by 4 bases, leaving 5 bases between them. The CDR3 loop is CASSLFATGELFF. The CDR3 region has the DNA TGTGCCAGCAGCTTATTTGCCACCGGGGAGCTGTTTTTT.

The J gene is TRBJ2-1, the V gene TRBV10-3; D call uncertain. The V end lost 7 bases, the J end lost 5 bases, and 12 bases lay between the germline ends. CDR1 ENHRY and CDR2 SYGVKD come from the germline V gene. There are 13 residues in the CDR3. CDR3: CAIMGGPNNEQFF. CDR3 DNA sequence: TGTGCCATCATGGGCGGACCAAACAATGAGCAGTTCTTC.

The chain links TRBV20-1 to TRBJ2-3, with TRBD2 matching 9 bases. The V segment lost 3 bases and the J segment 2 bases; nucleotides outside the gene matches: 9. Germline V gene data show CDR1 as DFQATT and CDR2 as SNEGSKA (reference sequence). CDR3 length: 16 residues. CDR3 loop: CSASSPLAGDTDTQYF. The CDR3 bases are TGCAGTGCTAGTTCACCTTTAGCGGGGGACACAGATACGCAGTATTTT.

The V gene is TRBV11-2, the J gene TRBJ2-1; D might be TRBD1 (5 bases). Trimming cost V 6 bases and J 3 bases, with 9 bases left between them. There are 13 residues in the CDR3. Germline assignment: CDR1 SGHAT and CDR2 FQNNGV. The CDR3 sequence: CASRDRVYNEQFF. In nucleotides, the CDR3 is TGTGCCAGCAGAGACAGAGTCTACAATGAGCAGTTCTTC.

V and J are TRBV18 and TRBJ1-4; D remains unclear. The CDR3 spans 15 residues. The germline CDR1 and CDR2 sequences are KGHSH and LQKENI. V was pared by 6 bases and J by 2 bases, with 13 bases between. The CDR3 spells CASSIGVGTNEKLFF. The CDR3 region has the DNA TGTGCCAGCTCGATAGGAGTTGGGACTAATGAAAAACTGTTTTTT.